The 2 T cell receptor beta chains presented below share a single source sample, sequenced in a study of OX40 agonist ivuxolimab in advanced cancers. Receptors were amplified or captured by the immunoSEQ multiplex PCR assay. TCRdb provides this immuneACCESS table in a form limited to in-frame rearrangements. Some clones are lacking; in checked studies, under half of them reflect an unresolved V gene, and why the rest are absent is not known. The sample profile shows some 18,000 clones; about 86% of them were found once. The top ten clones comprise 12% to 15% of the sample. The specimen comprised CD4+ or CD8+ T cells sorted from blood, sampled in a trial of the OX40 agonist ivuxolimab. These TCRs come from an adult with an advanced solid tumor such as melanoma, head and neck, liver or kidney cancer.

The rearrangement joins TRBV11-3 to TRBJ2-1; no clear D gene. V was cut by 0 bases and J by 5 bases, with 11 bases left in between. Per the germline V gene, CDR1 is SGHNT and CDR2 is YENEEA. This CDR3 is 15 amino acids long. As DNA, the CDR3 is TGTGCCAGCAGCTTAGATGGTCAGCAGCACAATGAGCAGTTCTTC. It encodes CASSLDGQQHNEQFF.

The chain has TRBV6-5 and TRBJ1-2, with a tentative D call TRBD1 (5 bases). The CDR3 contains 15 residues. Germline-derived CDR1 and CDR2 are MNHEY and SVGAGI. V lost 0 bases and J 6 bases, leaving 14 bases between the germline ends. CDR3 in DNA: TGTGCCAGCAGTTACTCCGGCAGGGAGGTGAATGGCTACACCTTC. Its translation is CASSYSGREVNGYTF.